This T cell receptor (beta chain) is drawn from a study of shared clonotypes between healthy human individuals. About the research overall: Three CD4 naive, three CD4 memory, two CD8 naive and one CD8 memory plate were used per donor.

Notes on this clone: No antigen is known for it.

V was trimmed by 1 base and J by 2 bases, leaving 9 bases between them. This CDR3 has 15 residues. The V gene's germline CDR1 is SGHTS and CDR2 YDEGEE. Per sorted-subset replicate PCR, input was about 180 ng DNA, representing around 29,000 T cell genomes. Using immunoSEQ multiplex PCR, the repertoire was profiled, and TCRdb retains in-frame clones only, with some absent. The sample contains 2 million to 2.5 million clones, around 92% of which appear only once. Whole-study results and caveats: Estimated richness values were generally larger in naive subsets than in memory subsets.

The chain employs TRBV5-8 and TRBJ1-4; weak D call: TRBD1 (5 bases). This clonotype originated in a man between 18 and 29 years old in good health. Some clones in this sample may be carry-over from other donors' samples. Sample: naive CD4+ T cells from PBMCs. Described subset: CD45RA+ positively selected. The CDR3 is CASSLKGTTNEKLFF. The CDR3 DNA sequence: TGTGCCAGCAGCTTGAAAGGGACTACTAATGAAAAACTGTTTTTT.